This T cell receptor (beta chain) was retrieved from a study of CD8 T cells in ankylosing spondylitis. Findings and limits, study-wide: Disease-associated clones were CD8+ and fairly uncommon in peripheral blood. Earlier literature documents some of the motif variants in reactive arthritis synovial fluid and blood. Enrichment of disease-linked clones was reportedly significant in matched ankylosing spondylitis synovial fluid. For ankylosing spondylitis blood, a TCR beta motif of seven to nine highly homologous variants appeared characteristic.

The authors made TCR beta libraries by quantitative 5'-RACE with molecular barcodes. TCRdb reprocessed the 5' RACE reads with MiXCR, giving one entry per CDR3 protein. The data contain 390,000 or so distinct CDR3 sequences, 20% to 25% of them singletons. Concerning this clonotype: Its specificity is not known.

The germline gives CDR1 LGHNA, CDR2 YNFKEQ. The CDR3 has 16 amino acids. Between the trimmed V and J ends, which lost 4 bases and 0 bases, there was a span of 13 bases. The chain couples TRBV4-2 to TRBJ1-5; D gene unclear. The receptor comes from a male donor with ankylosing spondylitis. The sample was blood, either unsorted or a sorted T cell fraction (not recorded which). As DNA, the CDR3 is TGTGCCAGCAGCCCCGGCCAGGAAGGTAGCAATCAGCCCCAGCATTTT. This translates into CASSPGQEGSNQPQHF.